The 10 T cell receptor beta chains presented below share a single source sample, sequenced in a study of shared clonotypes between healthy human individuals. Data came from immunoSEQ multiplex PCR; TCRdb stores just in-frame clones and leaves some out. This table has fewer than 3 million clones, 92% appearing once. Specimen: naive CD4+ T cells from PBMCs. Stated subset: CD45RA+ positively selected. Source of these receptors: a man between 18 and 29 years old in good health. Some clones in this sample may be carry-over from other donors' samples.

The V call is TRBV5-1, the J call TRBJ2-2, with 14 bases that match TRBD2. Germline loops: CDR1 SGHRS, CDR2 YFSETQ. V shed 4 bases, J shed 2 bases, and the junction held 7 bases outside the gene matches. The CDR3 length is 18 residues. This CDR3 reads CASSPGLAGVSNTGELFF. The CDR3 coding sequence is TGCGCCAGCAGCCCGGGACTAGCGGGAGTCAGCAACACCGGGGAGCTGTTTTTT.

This clone occurred a few times. Other nucleotide sequences from this sample produce the same CDR3. The rearrangement links TRBV28 to TRBJ1-5; a possible D gene is TRBD1 (5 bases). The CDR3 has 14 amino acids. V lost 7 bases and J lost 1, with 11 bases in between. The germline V gene encodes CDR1 MDHEN and CDR2 SYDVKM. In DNA form, the CDR3 reads TGTGCCAGCACGTTAAGGGGCAGCAATCAGCCCCAGCATTTT. Its protein product is CASTLRGSNQPQHF.

The chain carries TRBV10-3 and TRBJ1-1; D may be TRBD1 (6 bases). The CDR3 runs to 14 residues. Germline V gene lookup returns CDR1 ENHRY and CDR2 SYGVKD. V lost 6 bases and J lost 0, with 11 bases in between. The CDR3 DNA follows: TGTGCCATCAGCAGGGGAGGCATGAACACTGAAGCTTTCTTT. This gives the protein CAISRGGMNTEAFF.

The gene calls are TRBV7-8 and TRBJ2-2; 7 bases fit TRBD1. There are 16 residues in the CDR3. Losses at the gene ends were 4 bases for V and 3 bases for J; bases not matched to a gene: 8. Germline loops: CDR1 SGHVS, CDR2 FQNEAQ. The DNA of the CDR3 is TGTGCCAGCAGCTACTTGGGACAGCTAGACACCGGGGAGCTGTTTTTT. Translation: CASSYLGQLDTGELFF. Together with reference TRBV7-8 and TRBJ2-2, the CDR3 gives the full variable domain: GAGVSQSPRYKVAKRGQDVALRCDPISGHVSLFWYQQALGQGPEFLTYFQNEAQLDKSGLPSDRFFAERPEGSVSTLKIQRTQQEDSAVYLCASSYLGQLDTGELFFGEGSRLTVL.

The chain joins TRBV18 to TRBJ2-7; TRBD2 aligns across 7 bases. Germline V gives CDR1 KGHSH, CDR2 LQKENI. CDR3 size: 13 residues. V lost 2 bases and J lost 6; bases outside the gene matches: 4. CDR3 bases: TGTGCCAGCTCACCAGGTGGGGGGGTCGAGCAGTACTTC. Translating it yields CASSPGGGVEQYF.

V gene TRBV7-3 combines with J gene TRBJ2-1, with 10 nucleotides matching TRBD2. Looked up from germline, CDR1 is SGHTA and CDR2 is FQGTGA. The CDR3 spans 15 residues. J was trimmed by 5 bases and V by 5 bases; bases with no gene match: 6. In DNA, the CDR3 is TGTGCCAGCAGCCCCGCCAGCGGGAGGGACAATGAGCAGTTCTTC. It codes for CASSPASGRDNEQFF.

This clone was recorded a few times. The V and J genes are TRBV30 and TRBJ1-5; D is uncertain. The germline V gene encodes CDR1 GTSNPN and CDR2 SVGIG (reference sequence). V was pared by 3 bases and J by 0 bases, with 9 bases between. CDR3 length: 14 residues. The CDR3 loop reads CAWSREDSNQPQHF. CDR3 in DNA: TGTGCCTGGAGCCGGGAAGATAGCAATCAGCCCCAGCATTTT.

The chain recombines TRBV5-4 with TRBJ2-3; the D gene is possibly TRBD2 (6 bases). Trimming cost V 0 bases and J 6 bases, with 17 bases left between them. Germline V gives CDR1 SGHNT, CDR2 YYREEE (reference sequence). This CDR3 is built from 16 residues. The CDR3 spells CASSLVVGGVVDTQYF. CDR3 sequence (DNA): TGTGCCAGCAGCTTGGTCGTCGGAGGGGTCGTGGATACGCAGTATTTT.

CDR3 sequence (DNA): TGTGCCAGTAGTATAGGCAGGGAGAGGAATCAGCCCCAGCATTTT. As protein: CASSIGRERNQPQHF. This chain joins TRBV19 and TRBJ1-5, with D perhaps matching TRBD1 (5 bases). This CDR3 is built from 15 residues. Trimming stripped 1 base from V and 4 bases from J, with 11 bases between. The germline V gene has CDR1 LNHDA and CDR2 SQIVND (reference sequence).

The chain employs TRBV7-8 and TRBJ1-2; D remains ambiguous. The CDR3 loop spans 12 amino acids. Germline loops: CDR1 SGHVS, CDR2 FQNEAQ. V was shortened by 2 bases and J by 7 bases, with 8 bases between the two germline ends. The CDR3 DNA sequence: TGTGCCAGCAGCTTAATGGGCACTGGCTACACCTTC. This gives the protein CASSLMGTGYTF. Variable domain in full (rest from reference TRBV7-8 and TRBJ1-2): GAGVSQSPRYKVAKRGQDVALRCDPISGHVSLFWYQQALGQGPEFLTYFQNEAQLDKSGLPSDRFFAERPEGSVSTLKIQRTQQEDSAVYLCASSLMGTGYTFGSGTRLTVV.